Listed below are T cell receptor beta chains from one sample, sequenced in a study of cytomegalovirus exposure and HLA in healthy donors. The protocol was immunoSEQ multiplex PCR, while the TCRdb copy is restricted to in-frame clones and leaves out a portion. The data contain about 160,000 clones, over 80% of them singletons. Material for sequencing was PBMCs. The receptors come from a woman aged 50 to 60 in good health and CMV-seropositive. The CDR3 runs from the conserved cysteine through the conserved F or W. A D gene is named only where the DNA matches it firmly.

J: TRBJ2-2
length: 15
D: -
V: TRBV7-9
CDR3: CASSLSLARPGELFF

J: TRBJ2-5
length: 13
D: -
V: TRBV19
CDR3: CASSIRGGETQYF

J: TRBJ2-1
length: 20
D: TRBD2
V: TRBV18
CDR3: CASSPQYGLAGGPTYNEQFF

J: TRBJ2-3
length: 16
D: TRBD2
V: TRBV4-1
CDR3: CASSQGTSDSTDTQYF

J: TRBJ2-5
length: 14
D: -
V: TRBV7-2
CDR3: CASSFLAGSETQYF

J: TRBJ1-1
length: 14
D: -
V: TRBV9
CDR3: CASSMGSGFTEAFF

J: TRBJ2-7
length: 15
D: TRBD2
V: TRBV28
CDR3: CASSSGSGGIYEQYF

J: TRBJ2-1
length: 14
D: TRBD2
V: TRBV6-1
CDR3: CASIRLAGYNEQFF

J: TRBJ2-1
length: 14
D: TRBD1
V: TRBV5-1
CDR3: CASSTDRVVYEQFF

J: TRBJ2-2
length: 13
D: -
V: TRBV7-2
CDR3: CASSTTWAGELFF

J: TRBJ1-6
length: 21
D: TRBD1
V: TRBV14
CDR3: CASSQDSWGQLYVGGNSPLHF

J: TRBJ1-2
length: 13
D: -
V: TRBV6-4
CDR3: CASSDPMRDGYTF

J: TRBJ1-2
length: 12
D: TRBD1
V: TRBV29-1
CDR3: CSVETGNYGYTF

J: TRBJ2-1
length: 15
D: TRBD1
V: TRBV6-5
CDR3: CASAGGQGPYNEQFF

J: TRBJ1-1
length: 18
D: -
V: TRBV27
CDR3: CASSLSRGTLKMNTEAFF

J: TRBJ2-7
length: 14
D: -
V: TRBV5-1
CDR3: CASSLAVVAYEQYF

J: TRBJ1-5
length: 14
D: -
V: TRBV28
CDR3: CASSLWRNNQPQHF

J: TRBJ2-5
length: 14
D: -
V: TRBV28
CDR3: CASSPQDSQETQYF

J: TRBJ1-1
length: 14
D: TRBD1
V: TRBV5-4
CDR3: CASRWTGGNTEAFF

J: TRBJ1-1
length: 15
D: -
V: TRBV4-3
CDR3: CASSQARFMNTEAFF

J: TRBJ2-1
length: 16
D: TRBD2
V: TRBV4-1
CDR3: CASSQVSAGGAHEQFF

J: TRBJ1-1
length: 19
D: TRBD1
V: TRBV4-3
CDR3: CASSQELGGGRAVNTEAFF

J: TRBJ2-4
length: 15
D: -
V: TRBV12-2
CDR3: CASRLGLQGGNIQYF

J: -
length: 13
D: TRBD2
V: TRBV5-6
CDR3: CASRRAGAGEQYF

J: TRBJ1-1
length: 16
D: -
V: TRBV18
CDR3: CASSYTDEVMNTEAFF

J: TRBJ1-1
length: 15
D: -
V: TRBV19
CDR3: CASSIPGSRNTEAFF

J: TRBJ2-5
length: 14
D: TRBD2
V: TRBV6-5
CDR3: CASIPLWGGETQYF

J: TRBJ1-1
length: 15
D: -
V: TRBV7-9
CDR3: CASSPLTAGNTEAFF

J: TRBJ1-5
length: 14
D: -
V: TRBV19
CDR3: CASSMVMGKQPQHF

J: TRBJ2-7
length: 11
D: -
V: TRBV29-1
CDR3: CSVVVRSEQYF

J: TRBJ2-3
length: 15
D: -
V: TRBV9
CDR3: CASSVARRLTDTQYF